The present T cell receptor (beta chain) was sequenced within a study of T cell responses to AZD1222 COVID-19 vaccine. The wider study: Some second doses came at about 4 weeks and others at about 12 weeks; these were pooled.

Generated by immunoSEQ multiplex PCR, the TCRdb table keeps only in-frame clones and is missing some. This repertoire shows about 88,000 clones, around 90% found once; its top ten account for less than 6.5%. Trimming cost V 2 bases and J 4 bases; bases outside gene matches: 15. Germline CDR1 and CDR2: KGHDR and SFDVKD. This CDR3 is 18 amino acids long. Note on this clone: Its antigen is as yet unknown.

General study points: Per reports, nearly half of all spike-specific TCRs target regions that are unmutated in variants.

The rearrangement uses TRBV24-1 and TRBJ1-2; 7 bases fit TRBD1. The sample consisted of peripheral blood, taken on day 0 of AZD1222 vaccination. The clonotype was recovered from an adult in good health. The CDR3 coding sequence is TGTGCCACCAGTGATTCGAATCCGGACAGGCCACCTGTCTATGGCTACACCTTC. Encoded protein: CATSDSNPDRPPVYGYTF.